The 32 T cell receptor beta chains below come from one sample, sequenced in a study of control samples from healthy donors and cancer patients. Method: immunoSEQ multiplex PCR; TCRdb's copy keeps in-frame clones and lacks some. The repertoire holds 160,000 or so clones, 93% seen once, with roughly 2.3% in the top ten. The material sequenced was blood. The receptors here all came from a man aged 50-60 years in good health.

CDR3 nucleotides: TGTGCCAGCAGCCAAGAGGGGACAAATAATCAGCCCCAGCATTTT. This sequence encodes CASSQEGTNNQPQHF. The V call is TRBV4-2, the J call TRBJ1-5, with D tentatively TRBD1 (6 bases). The V gene's germline CDR1 is LGHNA and CDR2 YNFKEQ. V was cut by 0 bases and J by 4 bases, with 10 bases left in between. The CDR3 totals 15 residues.

Written as DNA, the CDR3 is TGTGCCAGCAGTTTAAACTTCCAAGCCAAAAACATTCAGTACTTC. Amino acid sequence: CASSLNFQAKNIQYF. The chain couples TRBV27 to TRBJ2-4; D gene ambiguous. This CDR3 region has 15 residues. V lost 2 bases and J lost 0, with 8 bases in between. Germline CDR1 MNHEY, CDR2 SMNVEV (reference sequence).

The chain recombines TRBV3-1 (or the pseudogene TRBV3-2) with TRBJ2-5; 8 nucleotides agree with TRBD2. The CDR3 runs 13 residues. CDR1 and CDR2 from the germline V gene are LGHDT and YNNKEL (reference sequence). V trimming: 3 bases; J trimming: 7 bases; junction bases outside the gene matches: 4. CDR3 DNA sequence: TGTGCCAGCAGCCACGGGGGGGAGGGGACCCAGTACTTC. Its protein product is CASSHGGEGTQYF.

This chain links TRBV7-9 with TRBJ2-7; D uncertain. The CDR3 has 12 amino acids. Germline V gene data show CDR1 as SEHNR and CDR2 as FQNEAQ (reference sequence). Trimming took off 5 bases at V and 4 bases at J, with 9 bases between the two ends. The CDR3 sequence is CASSPRSYEQYF. The CDR3 nucleotides are TGTGCCAGCAGCCCCCGAAGTTACGAGCAGTACTTC.

This chain uses TRBV1 with TRBJ2-5; TRBD2 reflects the table's D call only, with no check against the DNA. TRBV1 corresponds to a pseudogene. This CDR3 contains 16 residues. The CDR3 is CTSSQLGREEGETQYF. In DNA, the CDR3 is TGCACCAGCAGCCAATTAGGGCGGGAGGAGGGGGAGACCCAGTACTTC.

This chain joins TRBV6-5 and TRBJ1-2, with 7 bases aligning to TRBD1. Germline trimming cut 6 bases from V and 2 bases from J; bases unmatched to any gene: 6. This CDR3 is built from 14 residues. The germline gives CDR1 MNHEY, CDR2 SVGAGI. The CDR3 sequence is CASRDQTGNYGYTF. In DNA, the CDR3 is TGTGCCAGCAGAGACCAGACAGGGAACTATGGCTACACCTTC.

The genes are TRBV21-1 and TRBJ2-5; TRBD1, as called in the table, went unchecked against the DNA. TRBV21-1 corresponds to a pseudogene. The CDR3 is 15 residues long. CDR3 residues: CASSKRGAARQTQYF. Here the CDR3 DNA reads TGTGCCAGCAGCAAACGTGGGGCTGCTCGCCAGACCCAGTACTTC.

The rearrangement links TRBV24-1 to TRBJ2-1; TRBD2 matches 13 bases. There are 17 residues in the CDR3. V lost 4 bases to trimming and J lost 6 bases; unmatched junction nucleotides: 8. Looked up from germline, CDR1 is KGHDR and CDR2 is SFDVKD. CDR3 residues: CATSDPTWTSGGNEQFF. CDR3 bases: TGTGCCACCAGTGACCCCACGTGGACTAGCGGGGGCAATGAGCAGTTCTTC.

The chain carries TRBV4-1 and TRBJ2-1; 8 bases line up with TRBD2. There are 16 residues in the CDR3. The V gene's germline CDR1 is MGHRA and CDR2 YSYEKL. Germline trimming cut 3 bases from V and 2 bases from J; bases unmatched to any gene: 6. CDR3 coding DNA: TGCGCCAGCAGCCAGTTACTAGCGGCAACCTACAATGAGCAGTTCTTC. This translates into CASSQLLAATYNEQFF.

CDR3 sequence (DNA): TGTGCCAGCAGCTTAGTTCACCCCAACGTCCTGACTTTC. It is translated as CASSLVHPNVLTF. The gene calls are TRBV11-2 and TRBJ2-6; no clear D gene. The CDR3 runs 13 residues. The germline gives CDR1 SGHAT, CDR2 FQNNGV. Trimming took 1 base from V and 8 from J, leaving 6 bases between them.

The chain links TRBV3-1 (or the pseudogene TRBV3-2) to TRBJ1-3; D is uncertain. Germline values: CDR1 LGHDT, CDR2 YNNKEL (reference sequence). This CDR3 contains 13 residues. The V and J ends lost 5 bases and 7 bases respectively, with 12 bases between them. Here the CDR3 reads CASSSSPRNTIYF. CDR3 coding DNA: TGTGCCAGCAGCTCCAGTCCAAGGAACACCATATATTTT.

The CDR3 nucleotides are TGCGCCAGCAGCTCTACGACAGGGGCCTATGGCTACACCTTC. It is translated as CASSSTTGAYGYTF. The rearrangement links TRBV5-1 to TRBJ1-2, with 8 bases that match TRBD1. With V trimmed by 3 bases and J by 4 bases, 5 bases remained unmatched. The V gene's germline CDR1 is SGHRS and CDR2 YFSETQ. The CDR3 sequence is 14 residues long.

The CDR3 loop reads CASSSGQYTEAFF. CDR3 nucleotides: TGCGCCAGCAGCTCCGGACAGTACACTGAAGCTTTCTTT. J is TRBJ1-1 and V is TRBV5-1; a weak D match, TRBD1 (6 bases). Germline CDR1 and CDR2: SGHRS and YFSETQ. This CDR3 region has 13 residues. Between the trimmed V and J ends, which lost 3 bases and 3 bases, there was a span of 9 bases.

For this clone: The same CDR3 can be traced to other DNA sequences in this sample. V and J are TRBV7-9 and TRBJ2-3; maybe TRBD2 (5 bases). The CDR3 sequence is 13 residues long. V lost 0 bases to trimming and J lost 4 bases, with 5 bases between them. Germline V lookup: CDR1 SEHNR, CDR2 FQNEAQ (reference sequence). The CDR3 coding sequence is TGTGCCAGCAGCTTAGCGGGAGCAGATACGCAGTATTTT. This translates into CASSLAGADTQYF.

The chain couples TRBV19 to TRBJ2-5; D may be TRBD2 (5 bases). Germline loops: CDR1 LNHDA, CDR2 SQIVND (reference sequence). The CDR3 consists of 13 residues. The V end was cut by 5 bases, the J end by 4 bases, with 11 bases between. The CDR3: CASSSRRTETQYF. The CDR3 DNA sequence: TGTGCCAGTAGTTCCCGGAGGACAGAGACCCAGTACTTC.

This rearrangement joins TRBV3-1 (or the pseudogene TRBV3-2) to TRBJ2-7; 7 positions agree with TRBD2. CDR1 LGHDT and CDR2 YNNKEL come from the germline V gene (reference sequence). There are 14 residues in the CDR3. Unmatched junction bases numbered 14, after V lost 10 bases and J lost 5 bases. CDR3 residues: CATKDGGSTNEQYF. The CDR3 coding sequence is TGTGCCACCAAGGATGGCGGGAGTACGAACGAGCAGTACTTC.

This chain links TRBV3-1 (or the pseudogene TRBV3-2) with TRBJ1-4; 8 bases match TRBD1. This CDR3 has 14 residues. J gave up 5 bases and V 3 bases, and 2 bases lay outside the gene matches. Germline V CDR1 and CDR2: LGHDT, YNNKEL (reference sequence). Here the CDR3 reads CASSHRQGNEKLFF. The CDR3 nucleotides read TGTGCCAGCAGCCACAGACAGGGGAATGAAAAACTGTTTTTT.

This chain uses TRBV6-6 with TRBJ2-1, with 12 bases that match TRBD2. Germline V gene lookup returns CDR1 MNHNY and CDR2 SVGAGI (reference sequence). The CDR3 has 14 amino acids. V was clipped by 6 bases and J by 7 bases; unmatched bases: 4. CDR3 sequence: CASRSSGRANEQFF. Here the CDR3 DNA reads TGTGCCAGCAGGTCTAGCGGGAGGGCTAATGAGCAGTTCTTC.

The chain uses TRBV24-1 and TRBJ1-5; the match to TRBD1 covers 7 bases. The CDR3 totals 14 residues. Germline assignment: CDR1 KGHDR and CDR2 SFDVKD. J lost 4 bases, V lost 6 bases, and 5 bases had no gene match. The CDR3 loop is CATSPGQPNQPQHF. CDR3 DNA sequence: TGTGCCACCAGTCCGGGACAGCCTAATCAGCCCCAGCATTTT.

The CDR3 DNA is TGCGCCAGCACGACCGGGACTAGTAACAATGAGCAGTTCTTC. The encoded protein is CASTTGTSNNEQFF. The chain carries TRBV5-1 and TRBJ2-1; TRBD2 matches at 8 bases. CDR1 is SGHRS and CDR2 is YFSETQ in the germline V gene. This CDR3 comprises 14 residues. The V gene end was trimmed by 6 bases and the J gene end by 5 bases; junction bases not matched to a gene: 7.

The rearrangement links TRBV7-2 to TRBJ1-2; D call uncertain. The CDR3 totals 15 residues. The V end was cut by 1 base, the J end by 4 bases, with 13 bases between. In germline, CDR1 is SGHTA, CDR2 FQGNSA. The CDR3 here is CASSLGSWEGYGYTF. CDR3 nucleotides: TGTGCCAGCAGCTTAGGTAGCTGGGAGGGCTATGGCTACACCTTC.

This sequence joins TRBV28 and TRBJ2-1; 9 nucleotides align to TRBD2. From germline, CDR1 is MDHEN and CDR2 SYDVKM. This CDR3 has 20 residues. J lost 9 bases, V lost 6 bases, and 27 bases had no gene match. The CDR3 DNA reads TGTGCCAGCAGGACAAGGGGAGTTGGGGCGGGAGGGCCCTCCCGTCTTGAGCAGTTCTTC. Translation gives CASRTRGVGAGGPSRLEQFF. The entire variable domain, with the rest obtained from reference TRBV28 and TRBJ2-1, is as follows: DVKVTQSSRYLVKRTGEKVFLECVQDMDHENMFWYRQDPGLGLRLIYFSYDVKMKEKGDIPEGYSVSREKKERFSLILESASTNQTSMYLCASRTRGVGAGGPSRLEQFFGPGTRLTVL.

The rearrangement uses TRBV19 and TRBJ2-1; 7 bases agree with TRBD1. This CDR3 spans 16 amino acids. Germline CDR1 and CDR2: LNHDA and SQIVND (reference sequence). J gave up 3 bases and V 0 bases, and 5 bases lay outside the gene matches. The CDR3: CASSIDVHRGYNEQFF. In DNA, the CDR3 is TGTGCCAGTAGTATAGACGTCCACAGGGGCTACAATGAGCAGTTCTTC.

The rearrangement uses TRBV5-3 and TRBJ2-7; 7 positions match TRBD2. TRBV5-3 is reported as an ORF; its role is uncertain. J was trimmed by 0 bases and V by 0 bases; bases with no gene match: 9. The CDR3 is 17 residues long. The DNA for the CDR3 is TGTGCCAGAAGCTTGGGAACTAGCGAACGCAGCTCCTACGAGCAGTACTTC. It yields the protein CARSLGTSERSSYEQYF.

The chain links TRBV28 to TRBJ1-2, with D unresolved. Trimming shortened V by 7 bases and J by 6 bases, and 15 bases separated the two germline ends. The CDR3 covers 13 residues. The germline V gene has CDR1 MDHEN and CDR2 SYDVKM. CDR3 DNA sequence: TGTGCCAGCATCCCTTCGGGGTTTCATGGCTACACCTTC. Translated: CASIPSGFHGYTF.

The chain is built from TRBV7-9 and TRBJ1-2, with D possibly TRBD1 on 5 matching bases. V lost 5 bases, J lost 0 bases, and 10 bases lay in between. There are 14 residues in the CDR3. Germline-derived CDR1 and CDR2 are SEHNR and FQNEAQ (reference sequence). The CDR3 nucleotides read TGTGCCAGCAGCGGTGACAGCACTAACTATGGCTACACCTTC. This sequence encodes CASSGDSTNYGYTF.

V is TRBV19 and J is TRBJ2-7, with D unclear. V lost 5 bases and J lost 2, with 7 bases in between. From germline, CDR1 is LNHDA and CDR2 SQIVND (reference sequence). The CDR3 consists of 12 residues. The CDR3 sequence: CASSSYTYEQYF. The CDR3 DNA sequence: TGTGCCAGTAGTTCTTATACCTACGAGCAGTACTTC.

The V gene is TRBV19, the J gene TRBJ2-1, with 12 bases lining up with TRBD2. Germline lookup yields CDR1 LNHDA and CDR2 SQIVND (reference sequence). With 7 bases clipped from V and 0 bases from J, the junction kept 4 bases outside the gene matches. CDR3 length equals 16 residues. As DNA, the CDR3 is TGTGCCAGTACCCTAGCGGGAGGGAGCTCCTACAATGAGCAGTTCTTC. It is translated as CASTLAGGSSYNEQFF.

V and J are TRBV19 and TRBJ2-1; the D gene could be TRBD1 or TRBD2 (5 bases each). Germline lookup yields CDR1 LNHDA and CDR2 SQIVND (reference sequence). This CDR3 contains 17 residues. With 8 bases removed from V and 0 bases from J, the gap between germline ends came to 20 bases. CDR3 in amino acids: CASEGKGTPSSYNEQFF. In DNA form, the CDR3 reads TGTGCCAGTGAGGGGAAGGGAACTCCGAGCTCCTACAATGAGCAGTTCTTC.

This clone was recorded only once. V and J are TRBV28 and TRBJ1-4; 9 bases map to TRBD1. Germline lookup yields CDR1 MDHEN and CDR2 SYDVKM. The J segment lost 8 bases and the V segment lost 3 bases, leaving 7 bases of the junction unmatched. The CDR3 covers 15 residues. The CDR3 sequence: CASSLVGQGSEKLFF. CDR3 nucleotide sequence: TGTGCCAGCAGTTTGGTGGGACAGGGTAGCGAAAAACTGTTTTTT.

The genes are TRBV11-2 and TRBJ1-1; D is ambiguous. The germline V gene has CDR1 SGHAT and CDR2 FQNNGV. The V gene lost 1 base and the J gene lost 0 bases, with 6 bases spanning the gap. The CDR3 length is 14 residues. The chain's CDR3 is CASSLADMNTEAFF. For the CDR3, the DNA is TGTGCCAGCAGCTTAGCAGACATGAACACTGAAGCTTTCTTT. Full variable domain (outside the CDR3, taken from reference TRBV11-2 and TRBJ1-1): EAGVAQSPRYKIIEKRQSVAFWCNPISGHATLYWYQQILGQGPKLLIQFQNNGVVDDSQLPKDRFSAERLKGVDSTLKIQPAKLEDSAVYLCASSLADMNTEAFFGQGTRLTVV.

The chain uses TRBV24-1 and TRBJ2-7; 9 bases align to TRBD1. The germline CDR1 and CDR2 sequences are KGHDR and SFDVKD. The CDR3 spans 14 residues. Germline trimming cut 4 bases from V and 5 bases from J; bases unmatched to any gene: 5. DNA of the CDR3: TGTGCCACCAGTGAGAAGGACAGGGGCCACGAGCAGTACTTC. It specifies CATSEKDRGHEQYF.